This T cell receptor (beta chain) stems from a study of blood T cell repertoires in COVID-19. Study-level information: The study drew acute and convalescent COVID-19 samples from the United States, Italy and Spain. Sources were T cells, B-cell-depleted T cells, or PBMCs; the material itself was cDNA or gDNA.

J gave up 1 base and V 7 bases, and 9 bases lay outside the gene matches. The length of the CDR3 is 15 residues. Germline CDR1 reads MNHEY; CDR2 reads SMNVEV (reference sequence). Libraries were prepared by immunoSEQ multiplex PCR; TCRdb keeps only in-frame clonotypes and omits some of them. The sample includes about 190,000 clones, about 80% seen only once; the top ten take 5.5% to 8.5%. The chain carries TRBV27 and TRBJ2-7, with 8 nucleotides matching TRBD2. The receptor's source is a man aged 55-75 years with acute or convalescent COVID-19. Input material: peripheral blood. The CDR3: CASTLSGTSSYEQYF. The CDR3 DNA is TGTGCCAGCACCCTAAGCGGGACTAGTTCCTACGAGCAGTACTTC.